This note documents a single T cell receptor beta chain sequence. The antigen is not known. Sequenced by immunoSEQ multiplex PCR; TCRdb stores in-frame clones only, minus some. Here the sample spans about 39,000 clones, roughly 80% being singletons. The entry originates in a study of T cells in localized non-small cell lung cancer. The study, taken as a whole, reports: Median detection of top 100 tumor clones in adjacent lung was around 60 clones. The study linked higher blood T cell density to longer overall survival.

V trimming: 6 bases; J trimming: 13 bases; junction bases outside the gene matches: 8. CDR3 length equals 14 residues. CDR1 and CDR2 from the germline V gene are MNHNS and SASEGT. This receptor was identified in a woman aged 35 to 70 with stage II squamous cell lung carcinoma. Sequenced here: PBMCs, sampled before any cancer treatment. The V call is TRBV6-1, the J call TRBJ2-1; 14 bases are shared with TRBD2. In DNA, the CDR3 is TGTGCCAGCAGAGAGATGGGACTAGCGGGGGAACAGTTCTTC. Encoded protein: CASREMGLAGEQFF.